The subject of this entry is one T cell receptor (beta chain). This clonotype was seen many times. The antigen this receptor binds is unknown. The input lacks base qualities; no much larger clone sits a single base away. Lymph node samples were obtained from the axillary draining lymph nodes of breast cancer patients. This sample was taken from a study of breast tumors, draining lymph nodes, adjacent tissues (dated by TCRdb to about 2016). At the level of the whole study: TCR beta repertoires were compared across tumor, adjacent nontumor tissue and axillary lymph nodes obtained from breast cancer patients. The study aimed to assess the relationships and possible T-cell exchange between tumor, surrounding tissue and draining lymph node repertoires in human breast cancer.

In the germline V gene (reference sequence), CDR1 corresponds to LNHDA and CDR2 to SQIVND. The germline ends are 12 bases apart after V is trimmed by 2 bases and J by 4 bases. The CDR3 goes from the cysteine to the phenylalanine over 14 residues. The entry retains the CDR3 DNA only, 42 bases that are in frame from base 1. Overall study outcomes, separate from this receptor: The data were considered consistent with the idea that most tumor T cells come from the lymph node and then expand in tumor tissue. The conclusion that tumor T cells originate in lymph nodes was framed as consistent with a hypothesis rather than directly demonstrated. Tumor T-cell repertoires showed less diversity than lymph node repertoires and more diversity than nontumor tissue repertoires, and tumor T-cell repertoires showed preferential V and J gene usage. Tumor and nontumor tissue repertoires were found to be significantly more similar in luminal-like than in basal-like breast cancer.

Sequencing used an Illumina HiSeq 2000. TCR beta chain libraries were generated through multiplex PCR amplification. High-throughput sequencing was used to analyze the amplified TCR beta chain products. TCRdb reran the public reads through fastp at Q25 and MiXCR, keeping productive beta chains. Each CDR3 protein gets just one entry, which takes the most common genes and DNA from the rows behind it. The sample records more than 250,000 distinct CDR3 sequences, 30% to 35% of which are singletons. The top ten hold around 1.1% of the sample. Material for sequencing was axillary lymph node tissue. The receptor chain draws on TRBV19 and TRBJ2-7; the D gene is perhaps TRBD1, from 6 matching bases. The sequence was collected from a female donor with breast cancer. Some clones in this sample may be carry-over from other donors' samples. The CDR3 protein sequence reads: CASSINTGFYEQYF. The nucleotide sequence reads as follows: TGTGCCAGTAGTATAAATACAGGGTTTTACGAGCAGTACTTC.